This T cell receptor (beta chain) was observed in a study of blood T cell repertoires in COVID-19. Study information: Both acute and convalescent COVID-19 samples were obtained from the United States, Italy and Spain. From T cells, B-cell-depleted T cells, or PBMCs came the material, which was cDNA or gDNA.

Two negative PCRs, clearance, or symptom resolution had been documented for recovered Cohort 3 donors. Germline CDR1 is SGDLS and CDR2 is YYNGEE. CDR3 length: 17 amino acids. V shed 1 base and J 5 bases; nucleotides not matched to a gene: 10. Original methodology: The assay estimated nucleated cells by amplifying reference gene primers. The repertoire was sequenced with immunoSEQ multiplex PCR; TCRdb's copy has only in-frame clones and lacks some. V and J calls and clone size are copied from that table; D and trimming were computed from the DNA. This sample has fewer than 200,000 clones, with roughly 80% found just once.

The sequenced material came from PBMCs or T cells enriched from blood (not recorded which). The V and J genes are TRBV9 and TRBJ2-2; TRBD1 matches at 8 bases. The clonotype comes from a man aged 45-65 years who had recovered from COVID-19. The CDR3 here is CASSVSQGAGKTGELFF. For the CDR3, the DNA is TGTGCCAGCAGCGTAAGTCAGGGGGCAGGAAAGACCGGGGAGCTGTTTTTT.